This TCR beta chain derives from a study of shared clonotypes between healthy human individuals. The length of the CDR3 is 11 residues. Trimming removed 3 bases at V and 6 bases at J, with 6 bases between. Germline V gives CDR1 MDHEN, CDR2 SYDVKM. Profiling relied on immunoSEQ multiplex PCR, and the TCRdb table lists in-frame clones only, not all of them. The sample lists some 2,000,000 clones, less than 95% occurring once. Overall study findings and caveats: Naive subsets, compared against memory subsets, generally had larger estimated richness values.

CD45RO-negative, CCR7-positively selected cells formed the naive CD8 fraction, excluding terminally differentiated effector memory CD45RA+ cells. Concerning this clone: Antigen specificity is unknown.

The chain is built from TRBV28 and TRBJ2-7, with unresolved D. This TCR was sampled from a man aged 18 to 30 in good health. Input material: naive CD8+ T cells sorted from blood. This CDR3 reads CASSFSVEQYF. DNA of the CDR3: TGTGCCAGCAGTTTTAGTGTCGAGCAGTACTTC.